These 21 T cell receptor beta chains share one sample of origin, sequenced in a study of cytomegalovirus exposure and HLA in healthy donors (dated by TCRdb to 2016 to 2017). Libraries came from the immunoSEQ multiplex PCR assay. This immuneACCESS table, as held by TCRdb, lists in-frame sequences with V and J called but not all clones. Of the missing ones, under half trace to an unresolved V gene in checked studies; the others have no known cause. The sample table records under 200,000 clones; 75% to 90% of these occur just once. Under 7.5% of the sample lies in the top ten. The source material was PBMCs. These receptors were collected from a man aged 18 to 29 in good health and CMV-seropositive.

The chain uses TRBV19 and TRBJ2-7, with 11 positions matching TRBD1. This CDR3 is 15 amino acids long. CDR1 is LNHDA and CDR2 is SQIVND in the germline V gene (reference sequence). V dropped 5 bases and J dropped 7; count of bases not matched to a gene: 10. CDR3 nucleotide sequence: TGTGCCAGTAGTGTCGTCCGGGACAGGGGGGGAGAGCAGTACTTC. It is translated as CASSVVRDRGGEQYF. Looking up the rest from reference TRBV19 and TRBJ2-7 gives the full variable domain: DGGITQSPKYLFRKEGQNVTLSCEQNLNHDAMYWYRQDPGQGLRLIYYSQIVNDFQKGDIAEGYSVSREKKESFPLTVTSAQKNPTAFYLCASSVVRDRGGEQYFGPGTRLTVT.

The V call is TRBV27, the J call TRBJ2-1; TRBD2 aligns across 7 bases. Germline V gene data show CDR1 as MNHEY and CDR2 as SMNVEV (reference sequence). CDR3 length equals 15 residues. J lost 5 bases, V lost 2 bases, and 6 bases had no gene match. CDR3 sequence reads: CASSLIPSGNNEQFF. In DNA, the CDR3 is TGTGCCAGCAGTTTAATACCTAGCGGAAACAATGAGCAGTTCTTC.

The chain uses TRBV27 and TRBJ2-5; TRBD2 is a possible D gene (8 bases). The CDR3 loop spans 14 amino acids. V was shortened by 4 bases and J by 6 bases, with 15 bases between the two germline ends. Looked up from germline, CDR1 is MNHEY and CDR2 is SMNVEV (reference sequence). CDR3 residues: CASSSGGGAKTQYF. CDR3 DNA sequence: TGTGCCAGCAGTTCGGGAGGGGGCGCGAAGACCCAGTACTTC.

There are a few counts of this clone. The rearrangement links TRBV7-9 to TRBJ1-4; D is ambiguous. V shed 5 bases and J shed 11 bases, with 9 bases lying between them. This CDR3 is built from 11 residues. CDR1 and CDR2 from the germline V gene are SEHNR and FQNEAQ (reference sequence). CDR3 residues: CASSAQDKLFF. The CDR3 nucleotides read TGTGCCAGCAGCGCTCAGGATAAACTGTTTTTT.

The gene calls are TRBV7-2 and TRBJ1-2; TRBD1 might be the D (5 bases). Trimming cost V 3 bases and J 6 bases, with 14 bases left between them. The CDR3 has 14 amino acids. The germline gives CDR1 SGHTA, CDR2 FQGNSA. CDR3 residues: CASSLAGRVDGYTF. The CDR3 DNA sequence: TGTGCCAGCAGCTTGGCAGGGAGGGTCGATGGCTACACCTTC. Complete variable domain (other parts from reference TRBV7-2 and TRBJ1-2): GAGVSQSPSNKVTEKGKDVELRCDPISGHTALYWYRQSLGQGLEFLIYFQGNSAPDKSGLPSDRFSAERTGGSVSTLTIQRTQQEDSAVYLCASSLAGRVDGYTFGSGTRLTVV.

The chain couples TRBV5-1 to TRBJ1-1; D is ambiguous. The CDR3 has 12 residues. Germline CDR1 and CDR2: SGHRS and YFSETQ. Between the trimmed V and J ends, which lost 3 bases and 7 bases, there was a span of 10 bases. The CDR3: CASSSDLVEAFF. In DNA, the CDR3 is TGCGCCAGCAGCTCCGACCTAGTTGAAGCTTTCTTT.

This chain connects TRBV11-3 to TRBJ2-1; D possibly corresponds to TRBD1 (5 bases). From germline, CDR1 is SGHNT and CDR2 YENEEA. Between the trimmed V and J ends, which lost 1 base and 8 bases, there was a span of 12 bases. The CDR3 loop spans 14 amino acids. The CDR3: CASSLVAGSDEQFF. In DNA form, the CDR3 reads TGTGCCAGCAGCTTAGTGGCAGGGTCTGATGAGCAGTTCTTC.

V and J are TRBV2 and TRBJ2-7; 9 positions match TRBD2. The CDR3 covers 13 residues. The germline V gene encodes CDR1 SNHLY and CDR2 FYNNEI. The V and J ends lost 8 bases and 2 bases, in that order; junction bases with no gene match: 4. The CDR3 nucleotides read TGTGCCAGCCAGACTAGCGGAACCTACGAGCAGTACTTC. It codes for CASQTSGTYEQYF.

This sequence joins TRBV5-6 and TRBJ2-5; 12 nucleotides agree with TRBD2. Unmatched junction bases numbered 5, after V lost 3 bases and J lost 5 bases. The CDR3 has 15 residues. The germline gives CDR1 SGHDT, CDR2 YYEEEE. CDR3 protein: CASSSGLAGWETQYF. The CDR3 DNA reads as TGTGCCAGCAGCTCGGGACTAGCGGGCTGGGAGACCCAGTACTTC.

The chain has TRBV4-3 and TRBJ2-7; possible D gene TRBD1, 6 bases. Germline values: CDR1 LGHNA, CDR2 YSLEER. Deletions cut 0 bases from V and 5 bases from J, with 11 bases between. The CDR3 is made up of 14 amino acids. The CDR3 sequence: CASSQDGAGDEQYF. CDR3 bases: TGCGCCAGCAGCCAAGATGGGGCAGGGGACGAGCAGTACTTC.

This clone appeared a single time. The rearrangement uses TRBV9 and TRBJ2-7; 7 positions match TRBD1. Germline loops: CDR1 SGDLS, CDR2 YYNGEE. The CDR3 has 16 amino acids. V trimming: 3 bases; J trimming: 0 bases; junction bases outside the gene matches: 9. The CDR3 nucleotides read TGTGCCAGCAGCGCAACTGGACAGGTTGCCTCCTACGAGCAGTACTTC. It specifies CASSATGQVASYEQYF.

The chain links TRBV4-2 to TRBJ2-3; 9 bases align to TRBD2. The CDR3 is made up of 16 amino acids. V shed 3 bases and J 2 bases; nucleotides not matched to a gene: 6. Germline-derived CDR1 and CDR2 are LGHNA and YNFKEQ. CDR3 in DNA: TGTGCCAGCAGCCAGGAGGCGGGAGGGACCACAGATACGCAGTATTTT. Protein sequence: CASSQEAGGTTDTQYF.

The V gene is TRBV10-3, the J gene TRBJ2-2; the D is unclear. The germline V gene encodes CDR1 ENHRY and CDR2 SYGVKD. Trimming left V 3 bases short and J 6 bases short, with 11 bases between. The CDR3 sequence is 14 residues long. The CDR3 DNA reads TGTGCCATCAGTGAACTGGGCGCAGCCGGGGAGCTGTTTTTT. The encoded protein is CAISELGAAGELFF.

J is TRBJ2-3 and V is TRBV27; 7 bases are a match to TRBD2. The CDR3 covers 18 residues. Unmatched junction bases numbered 14, after V lost 5 bases and J lost 0 bases. Germline lookup yields CDR1 MNHEY and CDR2 SMNVEV (reference sequence). CDR3: CASSPRTRSLSSTDTQYF. As DNA, the CDR3 is TGTGCCAGCAGTCCGAGGACTAGGAGTCTTTCTAGCACAGATACGCAGTATTTT.

The chain recombines TRBV27 with TRBJ2-1; 7 bases match TRBD2. Germline V CDR1 and CDR2: MNHEY, SMNVEV (reference sequence). Losses at the gene ends were 1 base for V and 0 bases for J; bases not matched to a gene: 3. The CDR3 loop spans 16 amino acids. This chain's CDR3 is CASSLFGGSSYNEQFF. DNA of the CDR3: TGTGCCAGCAGTTTATTCGGGGGGAGCTCCTACAATGAGCAGTTCTTC.

This chain uses TRBV5-6 with TRBJ2-1; the match to TRBD2 covers 8 bases. CDR1 is SGHDT, CDR2 YYEEEE, per germline. J lost 6 bases, V lost 0 bases, and 8 bases had no gene match. CDR3 length equals 16 residues. The CDR3: CASSLVVAGSLNEQFF. DNA of the CDR3: TGTGCCAGCAGCTTGGTGGTAGCGGGGTCCCTCAATGAGCAGTTCTTC.

The CDR3 is CASSTADRPTQYF. The CDR3 bases are TGCGCCAGCAGCACCGCGGACAGGCCTACGCAGTATTTT. This sequence joins TRBV5-1 and TRBJ2-3; 7 bases fit TRBD1. CDR3 size: 13 residues. CDR1 is SGHRS and CDR2 is YFSETQ in the germline V gene. V shed 4 bases and J 8 bases; nucleotides not matched to a gene: 7.

The chain joins TRBV7-2 to TRBJ2-7; no clear D. The CDR3 has 12 amino acids. Trimming removed 5 bases at V and 3 bases at J, with 8 bases between. The V gene's germline CDR1 is SGHTA and CDR2 FQGNSA. DNA of the CDR3: TGTGCCAGCAGCGAATCAGGCTACGAGCAGTACTTC. This encodes CASSESGYEQYF.

CDR3 nucleotides: TGTGCCAGCAGCTCCCGGGACAGGGGGCACGAGCAGTACTTC. It is translated as CASSSRDRGHEQYF. V and J are TRBV11-1 and TRBJ2-7, with TRBD1 matching 12 bases. The CDR3 extends over 14 amino acids. V lost 4 bases and J lost 5; bases outside the gene matches: 3. Germline CDR1 is SGHAT and CDR2 is FQDESV (reference sequence).

This chain connects TRBV6-4 to TRBJ2-3, with D possibly being TRBD2 (5 bases). Germline lookup yields CDR1 MRHNA and CDR2 SNTAGT. V gave up 5 bases and J gave up 5 bases, with 14 bases separating them. CDR3 length: 14 residues. This CDR3 reads CASSLLGGEDTQYF. In nucleotides, the CDR3 is TGTGCCAGCAGTTTACTAGGCGGTGAAGATACGCAGTATTTT.

The CDR3 bases are TGTGCCAGCAGTCCCGGACTAGTCAGTGATGAGCAGTTCTTC. Amino acid sequence: CASSPGLVSDEQFF. The rearrangement uses TRBV7-2 and TRBJ2-1; 7 bases agree with TRBD2. With V trimmed by 6 bases and J by 8 bases, 10 bases remained unmatched. This CDR3 is built from 14 residues. Germline values: CDR1 SGHTA, CDR2 FQGNSA.